Sequencing of this T cell receptor (beta chain) was carried out in a study of human T cells and chemical hapten exposure. This CDR3 is built from 14 residues. Trimming cost V 2 bases and J 0 bases, with 7 bases left between them. Germline V gene sequence: CDR1 MNHEY, CDR2 SVGEGT. This clonotype was detected ten times or more. A single record per CDR3 protein comes from TCRdb applying MiXCR to the RACE reads. The data show 120,000 or so distinct CDR3 sequences, about 14% seen once. Indicated time point: pre-sensitization, week 0. Treatment described: therapeutic diphenylcyclopropenone sensitization with weekly scalp DPC. Non-pregnant alopecia patients aged 18 to 70, suitable for DPC therapy.

The rearrangement links TRBV6-2 or TRBV6-3 to TRBJ1-2; D gene unclear. The TCR was taken from a woman younger than 35 with alopecia areata. Some clones in this sample may be carry-over from other donors' samples. Source: whole blood, taken in connection with sensitization to the hapten diphenylcyclopropenone (DPC). In DNA form, the CDR3 reads TGTGCCAGCAGTTACGGAAATTCTAACTATGGCTACACCTTC. This translates into CASSYGNSNYGYTF.